One and the same sample provided the 14 T cell receptor beta chains below, sequenced in a study of blood T cell repertoires in COVID-19. The data were produced by immunoSEQ multiplex PCR, yet TCRdb's version contains in-frame clones alone and is incomplete. The sample holds 70,000 to 100,000 clones, roughly nine tenths seen once. Sequences were obtained from peripheral blood. The source of these receptors is a man between 60 and 75 years old with acute or convalescent COVID-19.

The chain has TRBV7-9 and TRBJ2-1, with D maybe TRBD1 (5 bases). Trimming left V 2 bases short and J 2 bases short, with 10 bases between. The germline CDR1 and CDR2 sequences are SEHNR and FQNEAQ (reference sequence). The CDR3 is 15 residues long. This chain's CDR3 is CASSLLGETYNEQFF. CDR3 nucleotides: TGTGCCAGCAGCTTACTAGGGGAAACCTACAATGAGCAGTTCTTC.

The rearrangement joins TRBV5-1 to TRBJ2-2, with TRBD2 identical over 9 bases. Trimming took 7 bases from V and 2 from J; bases not matched to a gene: 9. Germline CDR1 and CDR2: SGHRS and YFSETQ. The CDR3 is 16 amino acids. CDR3 sequence reads: CASRTGTSFNTGELFF. CDR3 DNA sequence: TGCGCCAGCCGCACCGGGACTAGCTTTAACACCGGGGAGCTGTTTTTT. Variable domain in full (rest from reference TRBV5-1 and TRBJ2-2): KAGVTQTPRYLIKTRGQQVTLSCSPISGHRSVSWYQQTPGQGLQFLFEYFSETQRNKGNFPGRFSGRQFSNSRSEMNVSTLELGDSALYLCASRTGTSFNTGELFFGEGSRLTVL.

This clone was recorded once. The gene calls are TRBV6-1 and TRBJ1-5, with no clear D. The V gene's germline CDR1 is MNHNS and CDR2 SASEGT. V was pared by 0 bases and J by 8 bases, with 11 bases between. The CDR3 runs 14 residues. In nucleotides, the CDR3 is TGTGCCAGCAGTGAAGCGGCAGGTTGGAAGCCCCAGCATTTT. It is translated as CASSEAAGWKPQHF.

The CDR3 here is CSVETVYNEQFF. CDR3 DNA: TGCAGCGTTGAAACGGTGTACAATGAGCAGTTCTTC. V usage is TRBV29-1 and J usage is TRBJ2-1, with D unclear. CDR1 and CDR2 from the germline V gene are SQVTM and ANQGSEA. The V gene lost 2 bases and the J gene lost 4 bases, with 6 bases spanning the gap. The CDR3 consists of 12 residues.

The chain couples TRBV19 to TRBJ2-4, with 7 nucleotides matching TRBD1. Germline-derived CDR1 and CDR2 are LNHDA and SQIVND (reference sequence). The CDR3 runs 13 residues. V lost 5 bases to trimming and J lost 9 bases; unmatched junction nucleotides: 7. The CDR3 sequence is CASSANRGSIQYF. CDR3 nucleotides: TGTGCCAGTAGTGCAAACAGGGGAAGCATTCAGTACTTC.

The J gene is TRBJ2-7, the V gene TRBV13; maybe TRBD1 (5 bases). Trimming removed 4 bases at V and 11 bases at J, with 15 bases between. This CDR3 is 12 amino acids long. CDR1 and CDR2 (germline): PRHDT, FYEKMQ (reference sequence). The CDR3 region is CASSSDSMGKYF. The CDR3 nucleotides read TGTGCCAGCAGCTCCGACAGTATGGGAAAGTACTTC.

The chain links TRBV19 to TRBJ2-1, with 11 bases matching TRBD2. The J segment lost 12 bases and the V segment lost 1 base, leaving 8 bases of the junction unmatched. Germline V gives CDR1 LNHDA, CDR2 SQIVND (reference sequence). This CDR3 contains 15 residues. CDR3 sequence: CASSIVTSGRVRQFF. The CDR3 DNA reads as TGTGCCAGTAGTATAGTCACTAGCGGGAGAGTGAGGCAGTTCTTC.

The chain has TRBV2 and TRBJ2-7; TRBD2 aligns across 8 bases. Trimming at V came to 4 bases and at J to 2 bases, leaving 7 bases not matched to a gene. The CDR3 consists of 15 residues. CDR1 and CDR2 (germline): SNHLY, FYNNEI. CDR3 residues: CASSGPGGTPYEQYF. Written as DNA, the CDR3 is TGTGCCAGCAGTGGACCGGGAGGGACGCCCTACGAGCAGTACTTC.

The genes are TRBV20-1 and TRBJ2-7; possible D gene TRBD2, 6 bases. V was trimmed by 5 bases and J by 4 bases, leaving 9 bases between them. From germline, CDR1 is DFQATT and CDR2 SNEGSKA (reference sequence). The CDR3 sequence is 11 residues long. CDR3 DNA: TGCAGTGCTCTACGGGAGTACGAGCAGTACTTC. Amino acid sequence: CSALREYEQYF.

This clone was recorded a few times. The V and J genes are TRBV7-3 and TRBJ2-7; 8 positions match TRBD2. With V trimmed by 8 bases and J by 3 bases, 9 bases remained unmatched. There are 14 residues in the CDR3. The V gene's germline CDR1 is SGHTA and CDR2 FQGTGA. In nucleotides, the CDR3 is TGTGCCAGCCCGACGGGAGGGCCTAACTACGAGCAGTACTTC. It encodes CASPTGGPNYEQYF. Supplemented by reference TRBV7-3 and TRBJ2-7, the full variable domain reads GAGVSQTPSNKVTEKGKYVELRCDPISGHTALYWYRQSLGQGPEFLIYFQGTGAADDSGLPNDRFFAVRPEGSVSTLKIQRTERGDSAVYLCASPTGGPNYEQYFGPGTRLTVT.

This clone was seen a handful of times. The chain links TRBV6-4 to TRBJ2-1; TRBD2 matches 8 bases. Per the germline V gene, CDR1 is MRHNA and CDR2 is SNTAGT. V lost 0 bases and J lost 6; bases outside the gene matches: 4. The CDR3 has 15 residues. As DNA, the CDR3 is TGTGCCAGCAGTGACTCTAGCGGGGAAATCAATGAGCAGTTCTTC. It codes for CASSDSSGEINEQFF.

CDR3 in amino acids: CASSLALLAVEQFF. The CDR3 coding sequence is TGTGCCAGCAGCTTGGCCCTCCTAGCAGTTGAGCAGTTCTTC. The chain carries TRBV7-9 and TRBJ2-1, with D perhaps matching TRBD2 (5 bases). The V end lost 3 bases, the J end lost 9 bases, and 15 bases lay between the germline ends. Germline V gene data show CDR1 as SEHNR and CDR2 as FQNEAQ (reference sequence). This CDR3 is 14 amino acids long. Filled out from reference TRBV7-9 and TRBJ2-1, the complete variable domain reads DTGVSQNPRHKITKRGQNVTFRCDPISEHNRLYWYRQTLGQGPEFLTYFQNEAQLEKSRLLSDRFSAERPKGSFSTLEIQRTEQGDSAMYLCASSLALLAVEQFFGPGTRLTVL.

The V and J genes are TRBV5-1 and TRBJ1-4; no clear D. Germline CDR1 SGHRS, CDR2 YFSETQ. V lost 5 bases and J lost 4, with 15 bases in between. This CDR3 is built from 15 residues. The CDR3 loop reads CASSQGGLNNEKLFF. For the CDR3, the DNA is TGCGCCAGCAGTCAAGGAGGGCTTAATAATGAAAAACTGTTTTTT.

V gene TRBV14 combines with J gene TRBJ1-6; 7 positions match TRBD1. CDR3 length equals 14 residues. The V gene's germline CDR1 is SGHDN and CDR2 FVKESK. Trimming cost V 4 bases and J 14 bases; bases outside gene matches: 11. Here the CDR3 DNA reads TGTGCCAGCAGCCCATGGCAGGGGGGAAGAACCCTCCACTTT. It translates to CASSPWQGGRTLHF.